A single sample is the source of the 7 T cell receptor beta chains below, sequenced in a study of regulatory T cells in long-lasting Graves disease. Arm-PCR of CDR3 regions and iRepertoire HTBI primers were the basis on which TCR beta libraries were built. Using its own MiXCR run on the multiplex PCR reads, TCRdb lists one record per CDR3 protein. The repertoire has 400,000 to 550,000 distinct CDR3 sequences, about 15% of them found once; the top ten carry 20% to 25%. Time point meaning: newly diagnosed GD, antithyroid drugs for less than 3 months. Following extraction of RNA from PBMCs, that RNA was used to make the TCR library. This sample also appeared in a second study, on T cells in Graves' hyperthyroidism and ophthalmopathy.

The sample in question was peripheral blood mononuclear cells (PBMCs), obtained at new diagnosis, from a patient treated with antithyroid drugs. The receptors were gathered from a woman aged 18-35 years with Graves disease.

This clonotype showed up many times. This sequence joins TRBV28 and TRBJ2-4; D remains ambiguous. Trimming removed 6 bases at V and 0 bases at J, with 15 bases between. The CDR3 totals 16 residues. Germline values: CDR1 MDHEN, CDR2 SYDVKM. CDR3 amino acids: CASSTSRQVAKNIQYF. The DNA of the CDR3 is TGTGCCAGCAGCACCTCCCGCCAGGTAGCCAAAAACATTCAGTACTTC.

This clonotype was detected ten times or more. The CDR3 DNA is TGTGCCAGCAGTTCCGGACTAGCGGGAGGACCCGAGCAGTTCTTC. Protein sequence: CASSSGLAGGPEQFF. The V gene is TRBV12-3 or TRBV12-4, the J gene TRBJ2-1; TRBD2 agrees at 14 bases. The junction had 6 bases not matched to a gene; V was cut back by 4 bases and J by 10 bases. This CDR3 spans 15 amino acids.

With respect to this clonotype: This may arise from a read error, as a much more abundant clone is one base away. V is TRBV6-5 and J is TRBJ1-2; 7 nucleotides align to TRBD1. Trimming at V came to 0 bases and at J to 6 bases, leaving 7 bases not matched to a gene. Germline V gene data show CDR1 as MNHEY and CDR2 as SVGAGI. This CDR3 comprises 15 residues. The CDR3 loop is CASSYSPTGTDGYTF. As DNA, the CDR3 is TGTGCCAGCAGTTACTCGCCGACAGGGACGGATGGCTACACCTTC.

This clonotype was recorded at least ten times. This rearrangement joins TRBV11-2 to TRBJ2-7; possibly TRBD1 or TRBD2 for D (6 bases each). Germline V gives CDR1 SGHAT, CDR2 FQNNGV. V was clipped by 5 bases and J by 1 base, with 12 bases between them. The CDR3 is 14 residues long. DNA of the CDR3: TGTGCCAGCAGCCGTAGGGGGGATTCCTACGAGCAGTACTTC. Translating it yields CASSRRGDSYEQYF.

This clonotype was counted only a few times. V gene TRBV28 combines with J gene TRBJ2-6; 8 positions agree with TRBD1. CDR1 is MDHEN, CDR2 SYDVKM, per germline. The junction had 5 bases not matched to a gene; V was cut back by 10 bases and J by 0 bases. This CDR3 contains 15 residues. The CDR3 region is CATRGPYSGANVLTF. The CDR3 nucleotides read TGTGCCACCAGGGGGCCCTACTCTGGGGCCAACGTCCTGACTTTC.

The chain recombines TRBV3-1 with TRBJ2-7; D ambiguous. CDR3 size: 13 residues. Trimming took 2 bases from V and 5 from J, leaving 10 bases between them. Germline CDR1 reads LGHDT; CDR2 reads YNNKEL (reference sequence). In nucleotides, the CDR3 is TGTGCCAGCAGCCAAAGCGAGAGTGACGAGCAGTACTTC. This translates into CASSQSESDEQYF.

The V gene is TRBV12-3 or TRBV12-4, the J gene TRBJ2-1, with 7 bases fitting TRBD2. Trimming at V came to 7 bases and at J to 5 bases, leaving 8 bases not matched to a gene. The CDR3 length is 14 residues. CDR3 DNA sequence: TGTGCCAGCATCCAGCGGGGAGCCCACAATGAGCAGTTCTTC. Encoded protein: CASIQRGAHNEQFF.